The present T cell receptor (beta chain) was sequenced within a study of blood T cell repertoires in COVID-19. Study-level background: Sites across the United States, Italy and Spain contributed samples from acute and convalescent COVID-19. Sample material is recorded as cDNA or gDNA derived from T cells, B-cell-depleted T cells, or PBMCs.

The CDR3 extends over 11 amino acids. With 7 bases removed from V and 6 bases from J, the gap between germline ends came to 8 bases. Looked up from germline, CDR1 is SGDLS and CDR2 is YYNGEE. Original handling: Reference gene primer amplification gave estimated nucleated cell counts. Using immunoSEQ multiplex PCR, the repertoire was profiled, and TCRdb retains in-frame clones only, with some absent. That table supplies the V and J calls and clone size; D and trimming were determined from the DNA. Altogether 90,000 to 95,000 clones are present, more than 75% being singletons, with the ten largest covering 4.5% to 5.5%.

V gene TRBV9 combines with J gene TRBJ2-1; D is possibly TRBD2 (5 bases). The sample consisted of peripheral blood. This receptor was taken from a woman older than 75 with active COVID-19. This CDR3 is CASGGINEQFF. The CDR3 DNA is TGTGCCAGCGGAGGAATCAATGAGCAGTTCTTC.